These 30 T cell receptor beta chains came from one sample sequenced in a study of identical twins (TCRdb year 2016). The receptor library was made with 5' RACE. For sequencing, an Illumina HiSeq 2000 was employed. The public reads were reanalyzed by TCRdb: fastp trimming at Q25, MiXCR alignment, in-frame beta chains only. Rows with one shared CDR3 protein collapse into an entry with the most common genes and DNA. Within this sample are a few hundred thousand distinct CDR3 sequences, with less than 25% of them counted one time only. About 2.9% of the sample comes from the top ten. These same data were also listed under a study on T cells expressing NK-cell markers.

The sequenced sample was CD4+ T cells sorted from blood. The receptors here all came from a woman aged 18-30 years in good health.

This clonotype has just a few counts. The CDR3 DNA follows: TGTGCCACCAGCAGTACACCGGGACCCCAAGAGACCCAGTACTTC. Encoded protein: CATSSTPGPQETQYF. The chain recombines TRBV15 with TRBJ2-5, with D possibly called TRBD1 or TRBD2 (5 bases each). The CDR3 length is 15 residues. With 3 bases removed from V and 1 base from J, the gap between germline ends came to 12 bases. The germline gives CDR1 LNHNV, CDR2 YYDKDF (reference sequence).

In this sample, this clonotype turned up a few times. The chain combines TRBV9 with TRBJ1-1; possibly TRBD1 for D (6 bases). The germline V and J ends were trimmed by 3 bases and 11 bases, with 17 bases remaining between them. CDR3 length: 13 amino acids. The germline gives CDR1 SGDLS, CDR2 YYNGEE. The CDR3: CASSAQTGSEAFF. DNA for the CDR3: TGTGCCAGCAGCGCTCAAACAGGGTCGGAGGCTTTCTTT. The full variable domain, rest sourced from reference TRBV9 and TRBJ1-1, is DSGVTQTPKHLITATGQRVTLRCSPRSGDLSVYWYQQSLDQGLQFLIQYYNGEERAKGNILERFSAQQFPDLHSELNLSSLELGDSALYFCASSAQTGSEAFFGQGTRLTVV.

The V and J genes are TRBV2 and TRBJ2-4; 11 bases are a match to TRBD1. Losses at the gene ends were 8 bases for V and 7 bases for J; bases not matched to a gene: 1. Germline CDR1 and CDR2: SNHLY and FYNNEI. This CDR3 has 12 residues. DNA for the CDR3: TGTGCCAGCCGGGACAGGGGGAACATTCAGTACTTC. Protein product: CASRDRGNIQYF.

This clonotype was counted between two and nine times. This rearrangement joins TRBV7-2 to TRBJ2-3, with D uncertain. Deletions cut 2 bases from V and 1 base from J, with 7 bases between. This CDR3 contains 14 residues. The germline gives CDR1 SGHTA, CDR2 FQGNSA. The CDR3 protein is CASSLWAGTDTQYF. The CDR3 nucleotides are TGTGCCAGCAGCTTATGGGCTGGCACAGATACGCAGTATTTT.

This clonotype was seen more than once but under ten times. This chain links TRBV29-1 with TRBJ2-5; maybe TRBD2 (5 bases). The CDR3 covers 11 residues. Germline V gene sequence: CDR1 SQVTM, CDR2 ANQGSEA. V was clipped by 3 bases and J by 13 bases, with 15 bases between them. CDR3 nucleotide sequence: TGCAGCGTTGAGGCTGGGAGTAGCTGGTACTTC. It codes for CSVEAGSSWYF.

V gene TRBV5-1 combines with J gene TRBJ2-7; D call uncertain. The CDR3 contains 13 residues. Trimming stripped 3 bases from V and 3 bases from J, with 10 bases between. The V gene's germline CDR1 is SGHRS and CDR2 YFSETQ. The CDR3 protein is CASSSRVNYEQYF. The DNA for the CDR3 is TGCGCCAGCAGCTCTCGGGTGAACTACGAGCAGTACTTC.

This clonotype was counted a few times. The CDR3 DNA sequence: TGCGCCAGCAGCTTGGCCGAGCGGGGGGGCCCTTACTACAATGAGCAGTTCTTC. This translates into CASSLAERGGPYYNEQFF. The genes are TRBV5-1 and TRBJ2-1; 10 bases are a match to TRBD2. Germline V CDR1 and CDR2: SGHRS, YFSETQ. The CDR3 sequence is 18 residues long. V was clipped by 0 bases and J by 3 bases; unmatched bases: 9.

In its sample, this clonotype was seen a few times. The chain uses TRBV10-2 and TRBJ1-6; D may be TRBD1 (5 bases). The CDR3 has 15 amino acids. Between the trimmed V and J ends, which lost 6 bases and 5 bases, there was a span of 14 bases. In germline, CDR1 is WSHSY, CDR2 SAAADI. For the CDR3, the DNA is TGCGCCAGCAGCAGTCAGGGACGGAATAATTCACCCCTCCACTTT. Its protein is CASSSQGRNNSPLHF.

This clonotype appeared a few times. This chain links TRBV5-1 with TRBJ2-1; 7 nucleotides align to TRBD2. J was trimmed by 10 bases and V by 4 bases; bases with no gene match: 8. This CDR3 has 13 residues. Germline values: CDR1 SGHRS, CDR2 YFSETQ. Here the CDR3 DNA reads TGCGCCAGCAGCGTCGGCGGGAGCGTGGAGCAGTTCTTC. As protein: CASSVGGSVEQFF.

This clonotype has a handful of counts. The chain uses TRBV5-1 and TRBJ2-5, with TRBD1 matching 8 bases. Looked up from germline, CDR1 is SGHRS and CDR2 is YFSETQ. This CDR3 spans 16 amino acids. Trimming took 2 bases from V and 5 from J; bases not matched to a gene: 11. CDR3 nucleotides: TGCGCCAGCAGCTTCCGAGCATATCAGGGGGCTGAGACCCAGTACTTC. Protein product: CASSFRAYQGAETQYF. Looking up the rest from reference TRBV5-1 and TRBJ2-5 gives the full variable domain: KAGVTQTPRYLIKTRGQQVTLSCSPISGHRSVSWYQQTPGQGLQFLFEYFSETQRNKGNFPGRFSGRQFSNSRSEMNVSTLELGDSALYLCASSFRAYQGAETQYFGPGTRLLVL.

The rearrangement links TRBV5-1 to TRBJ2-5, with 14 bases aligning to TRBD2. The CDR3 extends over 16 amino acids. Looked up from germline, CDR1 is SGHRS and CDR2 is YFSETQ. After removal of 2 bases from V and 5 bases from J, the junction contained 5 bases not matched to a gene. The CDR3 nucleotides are TGCGCCAGCAGCTTCGGGACTAGCGGGGGAATGGAGACCCAGTACTTC. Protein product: CASSFGTSGGMETQYF. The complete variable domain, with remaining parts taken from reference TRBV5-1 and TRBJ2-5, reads KAGVTQTPRYLIKTRGQQVTLSCSPISGHRSVSWYQQTPGQGLQFLFEYFSETQRNKGNFPGRFSGRQFSNSRSEMNVSTLELGDSALYLCASSFGTSGGMETQYFGPGTRLLVL.

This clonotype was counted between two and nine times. The CDR3 coding sequence is TGCAGCGCGACTACAGGGGGAGGCAATCAGCCCCAGCATTTT. It translates to CSATTGGGNQPQHF. The chain recombines TRBV29-1 with TRBJ1-5; TRBD1 matches 8 bases. The ends lost 7 bases at V and 2 bases at J; junction bases unmatched: 7. From germline, CDR1 is SQVTM and CDR2 ANQGSEA. This CDR3 is 14 amino acids long.

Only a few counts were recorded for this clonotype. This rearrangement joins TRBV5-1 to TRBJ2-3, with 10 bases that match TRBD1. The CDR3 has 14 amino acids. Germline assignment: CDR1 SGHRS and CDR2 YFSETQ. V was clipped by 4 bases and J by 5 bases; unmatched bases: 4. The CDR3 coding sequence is TGCGCCAGCAGCAAGGACAGGGGGGAAGATACGCAGTATTTT. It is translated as CASSKDRGEDTQYF. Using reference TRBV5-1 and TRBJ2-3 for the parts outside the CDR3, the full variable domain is KAGVTQTPRYLIKTRGQQVTLSCSPISGHRSVSWYQQTPGQGLQFLFEYFSETQRNKGNFPGRFSGRQFSNSRSEMNVSTLELGDSALYLCASSKDRGEDTQYFGPGTRLTVL.

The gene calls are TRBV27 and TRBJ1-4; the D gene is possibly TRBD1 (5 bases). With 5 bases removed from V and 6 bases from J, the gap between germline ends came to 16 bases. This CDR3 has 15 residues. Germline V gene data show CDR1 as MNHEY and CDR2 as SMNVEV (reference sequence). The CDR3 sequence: CASSPRVRGDEKLFF. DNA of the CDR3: TGTGCCAGCAGTCCTCGGGTCCGGGGGGATGAAAAACTGTTTTTT. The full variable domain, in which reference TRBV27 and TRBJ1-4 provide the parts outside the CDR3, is EAQVTQNPRYLITVTGKKLTVTCSQNMNHEYMSWYRQDPGLGLRQIYYSMNVEVTDKGDVPEGYKVSRKEKRNFPLILESPSPNQTSLYFCASSPRVRGDEKLFFGSGTQLSVL.

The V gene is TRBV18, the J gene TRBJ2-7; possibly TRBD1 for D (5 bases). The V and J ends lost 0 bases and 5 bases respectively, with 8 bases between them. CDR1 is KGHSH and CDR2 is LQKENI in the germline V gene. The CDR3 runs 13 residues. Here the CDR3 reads CASSPPAGNEQYF. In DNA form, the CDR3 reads TGTGCCAGCTCACCACCTGCAGGGAACGAGCAGTACTTC. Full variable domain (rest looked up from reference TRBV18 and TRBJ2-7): NAGVMQNPRHLVRRRGQEARLRCSPMKGHSHVYWYRQLPEEGLKFMVYLQKENIIDESGMPKERFSAEFPKEGPSILRIQQVVRGDSAAYFCASSPPAGNEQYFGPGTRLTVT.

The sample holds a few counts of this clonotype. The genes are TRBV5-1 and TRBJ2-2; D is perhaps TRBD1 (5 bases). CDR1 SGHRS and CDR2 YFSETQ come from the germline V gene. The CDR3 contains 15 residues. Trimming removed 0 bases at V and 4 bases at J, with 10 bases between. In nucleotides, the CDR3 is TGCGCCAGCAGCTTGGACAGGTTGTTCACCGGGGAGCTGTTTTTT. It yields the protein CASSLDRLFTGELFF.

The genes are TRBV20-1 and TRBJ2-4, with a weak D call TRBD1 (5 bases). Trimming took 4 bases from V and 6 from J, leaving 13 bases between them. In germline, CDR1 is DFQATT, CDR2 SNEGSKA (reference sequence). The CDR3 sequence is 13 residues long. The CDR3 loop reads CSATGASPNIQYF. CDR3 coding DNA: TGCAGTGCTACTGGGGCCTCCCCAAACATTCAGTACTTC.

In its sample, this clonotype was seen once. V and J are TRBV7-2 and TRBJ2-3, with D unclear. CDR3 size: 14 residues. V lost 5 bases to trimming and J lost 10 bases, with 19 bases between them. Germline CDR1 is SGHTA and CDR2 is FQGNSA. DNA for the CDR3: TGTGCCAGCAGCCTTCGGACGCCTCCCGGCCCGCAGTATTTT. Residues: CASSLRTPPGPQYF.

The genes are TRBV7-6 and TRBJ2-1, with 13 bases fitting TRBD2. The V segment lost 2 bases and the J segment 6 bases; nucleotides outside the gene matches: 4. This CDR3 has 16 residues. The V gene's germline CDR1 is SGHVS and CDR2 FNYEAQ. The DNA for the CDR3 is TGTGCCAGCAGCTTACTGACTAGCGGGGGGTTCAATGAGCAGTTCTTC. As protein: CASSLLTSGGFNEQFF. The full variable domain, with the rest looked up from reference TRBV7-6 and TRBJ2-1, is GAGVSQSPRYKVTKRGQDVALRCDPISGHVSLYWYRQALGQGPEFLTYFNYEAQQDKSGLPNDRFSAERPEGSISTLTIQRTEQRDSAMYRCASSLLTSGGFNEQFFGPGTRLTVL.

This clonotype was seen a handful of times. The CDR3 spells CASSQGSRATGELFF. The CDR3, as DNA: TGTGCCAGCAGCCAGGGGTCCAGGGCCACCGGGGAGCTGTTTTTT. The chain employs TRBV3-1 and TRBJ2-2, with D possibly matching TRBD1 (5 bases). Trimming took 3 bases from V and 4 from J, leaving 12 bases between them. Germline CDR1 is LGHDT and CDR2 is YNNKEL (reference sequence). This CDR3 has 15 amino acids.

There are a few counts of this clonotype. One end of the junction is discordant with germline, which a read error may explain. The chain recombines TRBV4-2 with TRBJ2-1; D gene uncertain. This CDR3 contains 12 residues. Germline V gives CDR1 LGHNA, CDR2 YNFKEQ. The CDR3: CASSQEGPEQFF. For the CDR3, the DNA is TGTGCCAGCAGTCAAGAAGGTCCTGAGCAGTTCTTC.

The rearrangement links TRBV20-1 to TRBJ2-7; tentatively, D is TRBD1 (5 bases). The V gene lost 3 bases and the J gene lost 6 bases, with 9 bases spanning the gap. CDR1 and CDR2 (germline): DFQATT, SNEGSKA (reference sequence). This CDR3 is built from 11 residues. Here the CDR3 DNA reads TGCAGTGCTAGTCCAGGGCCCGAGCAGTACTTC. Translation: CSASPGPEQYF.

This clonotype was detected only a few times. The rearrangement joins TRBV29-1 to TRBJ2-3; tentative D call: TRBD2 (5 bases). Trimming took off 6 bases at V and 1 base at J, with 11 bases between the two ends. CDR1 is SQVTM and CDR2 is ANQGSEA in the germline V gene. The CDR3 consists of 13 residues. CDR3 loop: CSVHPGGTDTQYF. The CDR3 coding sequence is TGCAGCGTACACCCCGGGGGCACAGATACGCAGTATTTT.

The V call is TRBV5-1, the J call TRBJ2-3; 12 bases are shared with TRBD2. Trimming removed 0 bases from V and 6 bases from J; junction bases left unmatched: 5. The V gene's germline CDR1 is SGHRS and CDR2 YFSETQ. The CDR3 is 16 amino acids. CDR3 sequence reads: CASSLASGGATDTQYF. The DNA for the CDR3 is TGCGCCAGCAGCTTGGCTAGCGGGGGGGCCACGGATACGCAGTATTTT.

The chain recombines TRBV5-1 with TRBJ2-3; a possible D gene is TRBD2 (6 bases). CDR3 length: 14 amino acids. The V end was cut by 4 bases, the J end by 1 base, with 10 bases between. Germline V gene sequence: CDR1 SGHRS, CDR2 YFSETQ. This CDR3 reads CASSADYRTDTQYF. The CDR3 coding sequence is TGCGCCAGCAGCGCGGACTACCGCACAGATACGCAGTATTTT.

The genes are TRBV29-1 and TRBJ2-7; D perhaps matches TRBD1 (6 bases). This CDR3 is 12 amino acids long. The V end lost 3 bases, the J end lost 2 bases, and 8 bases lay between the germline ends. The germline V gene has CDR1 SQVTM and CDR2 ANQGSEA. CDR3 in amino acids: CSVDRGPYEQYF. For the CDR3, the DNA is TGCAGCGTTGACAGGGGTCCCTACGAGCAGTACTTC.

The CDR3 spells CASSSGSNYGYTF. CDR3 coding DNA: TGTGCCAGCAGTTCCGGTAGTAACTATGGCTACACCTTC. The J gene is TRBJ1-2, the V gene TRBV6-2 or TRBV6-3; D is unresolved. Looked up from germline, CDR1 is MNHEY and CDR2 is SVGEGT. V lost 4 bases and J 1 base, leaving 7 bases between the germline ends. This CDR3 has 13 residues.

CDR3 DNA sequence: TGTGCCAGCAGCTTAGAAGAGGGTCCCCTCCACTTT. Protein product: CASSLEEGPLHF. This chain connects TRBV7-9 to TRBJ1-6; no reliable D call. Trimming removed 1 base at V and 13 bases at J, with 8 bases between. The CDR3 contains 12 residues. Germline V lookup: CDR1 SEHNR, CDR2 FQNEAQ (reference sequence).

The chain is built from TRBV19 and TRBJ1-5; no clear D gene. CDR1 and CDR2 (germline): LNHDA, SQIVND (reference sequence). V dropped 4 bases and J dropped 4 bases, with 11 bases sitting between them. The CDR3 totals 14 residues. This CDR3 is CASSTERLNQPQHF. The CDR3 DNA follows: TGTGCCAGTAGTACTGAGCGTCTGAATCAGCCCCAGCATTTT.

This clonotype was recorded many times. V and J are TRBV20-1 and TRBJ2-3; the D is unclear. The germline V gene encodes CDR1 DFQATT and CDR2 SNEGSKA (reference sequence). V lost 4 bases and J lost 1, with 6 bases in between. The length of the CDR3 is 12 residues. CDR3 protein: CSATDGTDTQYF. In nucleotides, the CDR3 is TGCAGTGCTACAGATGGCACAGATACGCAGTATTTT.